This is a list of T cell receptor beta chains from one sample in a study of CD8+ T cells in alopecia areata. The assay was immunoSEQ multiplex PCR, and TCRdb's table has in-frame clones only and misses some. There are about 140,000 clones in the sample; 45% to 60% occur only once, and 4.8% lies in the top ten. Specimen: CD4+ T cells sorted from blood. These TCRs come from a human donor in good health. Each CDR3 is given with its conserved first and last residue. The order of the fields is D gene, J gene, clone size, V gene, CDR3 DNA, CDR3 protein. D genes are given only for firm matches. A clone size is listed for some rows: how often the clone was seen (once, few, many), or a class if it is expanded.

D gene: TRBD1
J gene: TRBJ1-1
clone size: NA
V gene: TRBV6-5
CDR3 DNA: TGTGCCAGCAGCCAGCGGACAGGATACACTGAAGCTTTCTTT
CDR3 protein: CASSQRTGYTEAFF

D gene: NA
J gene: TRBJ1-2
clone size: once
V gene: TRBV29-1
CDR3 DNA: TGCAGCGTTGAAAATACAGGTTCCTATGGCTACACCTTC
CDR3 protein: CSVENTGSYGYTF

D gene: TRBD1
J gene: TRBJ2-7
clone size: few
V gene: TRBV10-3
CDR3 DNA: TGTGCCATCAGTGAGTCGGGGACAGGGGGCCTTAAGTACTTC
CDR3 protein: CAISESGTGGLKYF

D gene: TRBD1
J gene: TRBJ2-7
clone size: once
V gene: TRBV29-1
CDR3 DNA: TGCAGCGGGGGGACAGGGAACGGATACGAGCAGTACTTC
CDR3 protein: CSGGTGNGYEQYF

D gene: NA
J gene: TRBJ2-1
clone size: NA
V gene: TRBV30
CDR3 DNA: TGTGCCTGGGCTGTCTCGGGGGTTGAGCAGTTCTTC
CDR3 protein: CAWAVSGVEQFF

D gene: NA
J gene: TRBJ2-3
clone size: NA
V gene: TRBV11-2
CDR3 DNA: TGTGCCAGCAGCTTAATGGTTGGCACAGATACGCAGTATTTT
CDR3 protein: CASSLMVGTDTQYF

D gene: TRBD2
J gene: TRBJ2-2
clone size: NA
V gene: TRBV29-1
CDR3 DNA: TGCAGCTATGCCGCCGGGACTACGAACACCGGGGAGCTGTTTTTT
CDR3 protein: CSYAAGTTNTGELFF

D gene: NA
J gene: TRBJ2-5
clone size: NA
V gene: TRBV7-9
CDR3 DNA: TGTGCCAGCAGCTTAGCCCCCCGGCTAAGGGCAGAGACCCAGTACTTC
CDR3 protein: CASSLAPRLRAETQYF

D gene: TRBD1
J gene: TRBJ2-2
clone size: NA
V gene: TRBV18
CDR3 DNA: TGTGCCAGCTCAGGACAGGTCACCGGGGAGCTGTTTTTT
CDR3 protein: CASSGQVTGELFF

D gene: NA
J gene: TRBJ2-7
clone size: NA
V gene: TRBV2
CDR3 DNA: TGTGCCAGCAGCCCCCTCGGGGGGACAGTCTCCTACGAGCAGTACTTC
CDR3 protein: CASSPLGGTVSYEQYF

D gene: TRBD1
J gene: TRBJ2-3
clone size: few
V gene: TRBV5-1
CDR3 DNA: TGCGCCAGCAGCTTGGTGGGACAGGGATTGACAGATACGCAGTATTTT
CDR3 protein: CASSLVGQGLTDTQYF

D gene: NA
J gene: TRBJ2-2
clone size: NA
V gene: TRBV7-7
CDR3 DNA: TGTGCCAGCAGCCGAATAAGCACCGGGGAGCTGTTTTTT
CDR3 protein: CASSRISTGELFF

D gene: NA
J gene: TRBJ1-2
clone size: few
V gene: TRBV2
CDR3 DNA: TGTGCCAGCAGTGAAGACGGGACGGAGTATGGCTACACCTTC
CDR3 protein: CASSEDGTEYGYTF

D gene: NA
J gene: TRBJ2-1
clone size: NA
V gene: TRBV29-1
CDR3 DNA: TGCAGCGTTGATGCCGCAGGACTTGGCAATGAGCAGTTCTTC
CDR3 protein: CSVDAAGLGNEQFF

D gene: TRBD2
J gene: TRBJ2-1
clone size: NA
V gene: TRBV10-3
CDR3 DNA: TGTGCCACCGCCGAGGGGCGGGAGGCGGGCAATGAGCAGTTCTTC
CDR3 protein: CATAEGREAGNEQFF

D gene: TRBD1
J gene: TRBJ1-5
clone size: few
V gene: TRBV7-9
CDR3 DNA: TGTGCCAGCAGGAGCGACAGGGGACCAGGGCCCCAGCATTTT
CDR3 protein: CASRSDRGPGPQHF

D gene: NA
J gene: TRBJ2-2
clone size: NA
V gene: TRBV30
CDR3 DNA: TGTGCCTGGAGTGTGCGTGCCTCGGAGCTGTTTTTT
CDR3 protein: CAWSVRASELFF

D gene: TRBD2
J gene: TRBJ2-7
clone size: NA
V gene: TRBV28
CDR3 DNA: TGTGCCAGCCGTACTAGCGGGAGACAGAACGAGCAGTACTTC
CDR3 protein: CASRTSGRQNEQYF

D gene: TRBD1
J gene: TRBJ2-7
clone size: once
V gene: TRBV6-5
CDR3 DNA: TGTGCCAGCTCCCGGGACAGGGCAGGTGAGCAGTACTTC
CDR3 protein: CASSRDRAGEQYF

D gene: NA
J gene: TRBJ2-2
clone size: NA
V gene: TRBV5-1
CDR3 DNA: TGCGCCAGCAGCTTGACCGCGGGACATGGCACCGGGGAGCTGTTTTTT
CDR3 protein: CASSLTAGHGTGELFF

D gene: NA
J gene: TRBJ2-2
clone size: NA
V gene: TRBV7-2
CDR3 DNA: TGTGCCAGCAGCTTCTTTGTGAACACCGGGGAGCTGTTTTTT
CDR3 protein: CASSFFVNTGELFF

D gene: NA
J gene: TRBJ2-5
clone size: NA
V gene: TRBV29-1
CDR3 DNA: TGCAGCGTTGAAACGGGGGGCTGGGAGACCCAGTACTTC
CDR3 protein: CSVETGGWETQYF

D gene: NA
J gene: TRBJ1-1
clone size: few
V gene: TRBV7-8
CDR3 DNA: TGTGCCAGCAGCTCCGGCCAGAACACTGAAGCTTTCTTT
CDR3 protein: CASSSGQNTEAFF

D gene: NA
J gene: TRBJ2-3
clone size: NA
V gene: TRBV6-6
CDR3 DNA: TGTGCCAGCAGTTACTCAAGGGATACGCAGTATTTT
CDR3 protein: CASSYSRDTQYF

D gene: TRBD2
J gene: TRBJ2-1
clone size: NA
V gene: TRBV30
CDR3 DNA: TGTGCCTGGAGCGCCGGACTAGCGGGAGGTACTGAGCAGTTCTTC
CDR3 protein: CAWSAGLAGGTEQFF

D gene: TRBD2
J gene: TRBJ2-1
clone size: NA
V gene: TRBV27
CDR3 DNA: TGTGCCAGCAGTTTAGGTAGCGGGAGGTTTATCGATGAGCAGTTCTTC
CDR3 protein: CASSLGSGRFIDEQFF

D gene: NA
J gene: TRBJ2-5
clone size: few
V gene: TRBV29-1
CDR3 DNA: TGCAGCGTTCGGACCGGGGAGACCCAGTACTTC
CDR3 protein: CSVRTGETQYF

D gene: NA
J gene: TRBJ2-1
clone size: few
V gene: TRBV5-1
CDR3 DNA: TGCGCCAGCAGCTCCGGGACCCAGTACAATGAGCAGTTCTTC
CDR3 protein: CASSSGTQYNEQFF

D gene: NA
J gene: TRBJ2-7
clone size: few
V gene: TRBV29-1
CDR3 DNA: TGCAGCGTTGGAGGCGGTGTCGAGCAGTACTTC
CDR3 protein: CSVGGGVEQYF

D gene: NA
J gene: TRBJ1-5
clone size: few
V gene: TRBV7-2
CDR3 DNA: TGTGCCAGCAGCTTATTGTCCAATCAGCCCCAGCATTTT
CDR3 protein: CASSLLSNQPQHF

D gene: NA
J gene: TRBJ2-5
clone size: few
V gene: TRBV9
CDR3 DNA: TGTGCCAGCAGCGTGGAGGGGGCGGGGACCCAGTACTTC
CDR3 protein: CASSVEGAGTQYF

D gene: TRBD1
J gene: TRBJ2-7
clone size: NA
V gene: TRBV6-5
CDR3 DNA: TGTGCCAGCAGTTACAGGGGGCGATCCTACGAGCAGTACTTC
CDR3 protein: CASSYRGRSYEQYF

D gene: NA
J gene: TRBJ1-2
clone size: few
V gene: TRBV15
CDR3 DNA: TGTGCCACCAGCGCCGGACAGCCCCGAGACCATGGCTACACCTTC
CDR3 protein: CATSAGQPRDHGYTF

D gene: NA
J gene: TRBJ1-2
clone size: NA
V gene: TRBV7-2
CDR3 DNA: TGTGCCAGCAGCTTAGAGGGGCGCTATGGCTACACCTTC
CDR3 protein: CASSLEGRYGYTF

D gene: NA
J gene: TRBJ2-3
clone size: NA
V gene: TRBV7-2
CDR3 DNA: TGTGCCAGCAGCTTAAACAGGGACACAGATACGCAGTATTTT
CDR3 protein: CASSLNRDTDTQYF

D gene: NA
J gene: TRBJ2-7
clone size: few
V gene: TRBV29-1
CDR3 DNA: TGCAGCGTTGGACAGTTTGGCGGCTACGAGCAGTACTTC
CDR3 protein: CSVGQFGGYEQYF

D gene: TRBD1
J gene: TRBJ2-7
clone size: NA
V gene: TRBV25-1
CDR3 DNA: TGTGCCAGCAGTCCCAAAGGACAGGGAGCAAGCTACGAGCAGTACTTC
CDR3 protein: CASSPKGQGASYEQYF

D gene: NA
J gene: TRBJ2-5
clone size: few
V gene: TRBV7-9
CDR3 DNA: TGTGCCAGCACTAGGGGACAAGAGACCCAGTACTTC
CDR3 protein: CASTRGQETQYF

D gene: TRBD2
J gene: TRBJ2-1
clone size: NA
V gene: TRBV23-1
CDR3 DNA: TGCGCCAGCACCAGGACTAGACGAAATGAGCAGTTCTTC
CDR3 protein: CASTRTRRNEQFF

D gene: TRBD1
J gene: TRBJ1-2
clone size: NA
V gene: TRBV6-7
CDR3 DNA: TGTGCCAGCAGCAACAGGGGCCATGGCTACACCTTC
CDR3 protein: CASSNRGHGYTF

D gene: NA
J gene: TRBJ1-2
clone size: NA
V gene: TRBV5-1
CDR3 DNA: TGCGCCAGCAGCTTCGACAGCATGGGCTACACCTTC
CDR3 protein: CASSFDSMGYTF

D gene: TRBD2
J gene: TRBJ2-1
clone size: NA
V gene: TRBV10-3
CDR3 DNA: TGTGCCATCAGTGGACTAGCGGGGTCCAATGAGCAGTTCTTC
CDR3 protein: CAISGLAGSNEQFF

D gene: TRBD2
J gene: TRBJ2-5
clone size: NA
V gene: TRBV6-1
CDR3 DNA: TGTGCCAGCAGTCCGGGACTAGCGGAAGAGACCCAGTACTTC
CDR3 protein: CASSPGLAEETQYF

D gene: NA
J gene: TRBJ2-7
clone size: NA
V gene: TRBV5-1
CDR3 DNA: TGCGCCAGCAGCTTGTCCCGTTCGTACAGACCGGACGAGCAGTACTTC
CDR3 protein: CASSLSRSYRPDEQYF

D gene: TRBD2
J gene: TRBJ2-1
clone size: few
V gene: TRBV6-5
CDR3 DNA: TGTGCCAGCAGTTCTCGGCCTAGCGGGAGATGGAATGAGCAGTTCTTC
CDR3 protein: CASSSRPSGRWNEQFF

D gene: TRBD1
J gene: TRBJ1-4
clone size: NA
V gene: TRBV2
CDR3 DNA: TGTGCCAGCAGTGACCGTCGACAGGGCAATGAAAAACTGTTTTTT
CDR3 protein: CASSDRRQGNEKLFF

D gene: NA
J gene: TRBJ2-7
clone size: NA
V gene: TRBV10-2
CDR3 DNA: TGCGCCAGCACCAGGGACGAGCAGTACTTC
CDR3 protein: CASTRDEQYF

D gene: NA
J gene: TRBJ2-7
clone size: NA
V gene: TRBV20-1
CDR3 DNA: TGCAGTGTTCCCCGGTCCTACGAGCAGTACTTC
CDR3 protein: CSVPRSYEQYF

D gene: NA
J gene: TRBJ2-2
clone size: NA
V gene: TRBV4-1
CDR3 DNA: TGCGCCAGCAGCCAGCGGCGGGAATGGGGCACCGGGGAGCTGTTTTTT
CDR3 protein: CASSQRREWGTGELFF

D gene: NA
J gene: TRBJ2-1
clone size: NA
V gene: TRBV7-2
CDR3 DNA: TGTGCCAGCAGCTTAGTGACTTTGGGGGGCAATGAGCAGTTCTTC
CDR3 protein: CASSLVTLGGNEQFF

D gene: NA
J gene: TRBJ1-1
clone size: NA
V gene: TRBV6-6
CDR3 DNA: TGTGCCAGCAGGGAGGGGATGGTGAACACTGAAGCTTTCTTT
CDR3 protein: CASREGMVNTEAFF

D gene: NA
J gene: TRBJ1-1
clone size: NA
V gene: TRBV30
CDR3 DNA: TGTGCCTGGAGCCTGGAGCCGAGTATAGCTTTCTTT
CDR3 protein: CAWSLEPSIAFF

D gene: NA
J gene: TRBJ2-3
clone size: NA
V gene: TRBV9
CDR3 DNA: TGTGCCAGCAGCCAAGCGGGCGAGCGTGATACGCAGTATTTT
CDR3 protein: CASSQAGERDTQYF

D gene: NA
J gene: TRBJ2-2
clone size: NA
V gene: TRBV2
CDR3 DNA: TGTGCCAGCTCGCGGACAACGAACACCGGGGAGCTGTTTTTT
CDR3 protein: CASSRTTNTGELFF

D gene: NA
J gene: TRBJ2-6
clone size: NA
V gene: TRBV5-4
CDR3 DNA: TGTGCCAGCAGCCTAGGGCCCACTGGGGCCAACGTCCTGACTTTC
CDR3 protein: CASSLGPTGANVLTF